This TCR beta chain was captured by sequencing in a study of T cells in tuberculosis. Time point here: new active TB diagnosis, blood taken before or within 7 days of starting treatment. Libraries were prepared by immunoSEQ multiplex PCR; TCRdb keeps only in-frame clonotypes and omits some of them. Among 25,000 to 35,000 clones, 92% were seen once, and the ten largest hold around 6.5%. This CDR3 is 14 amino acids long. J lost 4 bases, V lost 4 bases, and 5 bases had no gene match. Germline CDR1 is SGDLS and CDR2 is YYNGEE. The chain uses TRBV9 and TRBJ1-3, with TRBD1 matching 7 bases. This material consisted of PBMCs, taken at tuberculosis diagnosis. The origin of this receptor is an adult with tuberculosis. DNA of the CDR3: TGTGCCAGCAGCCCCACAGGGGCCGGAAACACCATATATTTT. It codes for CASSPTGAGNTIYF.